Following are 9 T cell receptor beta chains from one sample sequenced in a study of CD8 T cells in Susac syndrome. Random hexamers served to reverse transcribe about 0.45 to 1 ug RNA. TCRdb passed the immunoSEQ multiplex PCR reads through MiXCR, listing each CDR3 protein once. The data contain 250,000 to 350,000 distinct CDR3 sequences, about 90% of them singletons. Sequenced sample: CD4+ T cells from PBMCs. These receptors came from a human donor with multiple sclerosis.

The chain has TRBV11-3 and TRBJ1-2; TRBD1 might be the D (6 bases). V lost 3 bases to trimming and J lost 6 bases, with 11 bases between them. In germline, CDR1 is SGHNT, CDR2 YENEEA. The CDR3 extends over 13 amino acids. The CDR3 sequence: CASSFQGPHGYTF. CDR3 nucleotides: TGTGCCAGCAGCTTTCAGGGGCCGCATGGCTACACCTTC.

CDR3 sequence reads: CASSLSLAGINTQYF. The CDR3 DNA is TGTGCCAGCAGCTTGAGCCTAGCGGGTATAAATACGCAGTATTTT. The chain recombines TRBV5-4 with TRBJ2-3; TRBD2 aligns across 8 bases. CDR3 length equals 15 residues. Looked up from germline, CDR1 is SGHNT and CDR2 is YYREEE (reference sequence). Losses at the gene ends were 1 base for V and 7 bases for J; bases not matched to a gene: 8.

This chain uses TRBV29-1 with TRBJ2-5; 7 nucleotides agree with TRBD2. The CDR3 loop spans 15 amino acids. The V and J ends lost 0 bases and 6 bases, in that order; junction bases with no gene match: 10. Germline V gene sequence: CDR1 SQVTM, CDR2 ANQGSEA. The CDR3 sequence: CSVEDRGGKSKTQYF. The CDR3 DNA reads as TGCAGCGTTGAAGATCGGGGAGGGAAATCAAAGACCCAGTACTTC. Drawing the rest from reference TRBV29-1 and TRBJ2-5, the complete variable domain is SAVISQKPSRDICQRGTSLTIQCQVDSQVTMMFWYRQQPGQSLTLIATANQGSEATYESGFVIDKFPISRPNLTFSTLTVSNMSPEDSSIYLCSVEDRGGKSKTQYFGPGTRLLVL.

CDR3 coding DNA: TGTGCCAGCAGCTTAGTACTAGCGGGGGACACAGATACGCAGTATTTT. This encodes CASSLVLAGDTDTQYF. The chain recombines TRBV7-9 with TRBJ2-3; TRBD2 matches at 11 bases. The CDR3 extends over 16 amino acids. J was trimmed by 2 bases and V by 1 base; bases with no gene match: 2. The germline CDR1 and CDR2 sequences are SEHNR and FQNEAQ (reference sequence).

The gene calls are TRBV30 and TRBJ1-2; TRBD1 might be the D (5 bases). This CDR3 has 15 residues. CDR1 is GTSNPN, CDR2 SVGIG, per germline (reference sequence). With 3 bases removed from V and 7 bases from J, the gap between germline ends came to 21 bases. CDR3 in DNA: TGTGCCTGGAGGGGGTTCTCGTCCAGGGTTGGTGGCTACACCTTC. Encoded protein: CAWRGFSSRVGGYTF.

The J gene is TRBJ2-7, the V gene TRBV20-1, with 8 bases lining up with TRBD1. V was clipped by 5 bases and J by 5 bases; unmatched bases: 11. The CDR3 consists of 14 residues. Germline CDR1 DFQATT, CDR2 SNEGSKA (reference sequence). The CDR3: CSAFRGLTQNEQYF. In DNA form, the CDR3 reads TGCAGTGCTTTCAGGGGGCTCACGCAAAACGAGCAGTACTTC.

This chain links TRBV7-3 with TRBJ1-3; possible D gene TRBD1, 6 bases. Germline CDR1 is SGHTA and CDR2 is FQGTGA. V was shortened by 1 base and J by 8 bases, with 9 bases between the two germline ends. The length of the CDR3 is 13 residues. Written as DNA, the CDR3 is TGTGCCAGCAGCTTAAGGGAGGGGGACACCATATATTTT. It translates to CASSLREGDTIYF.

This chain uses TRBV7-2 with TRBJ2-7; D gene unclear. This CDR3 region has 14 residues. Per the germline V gene, CDR1 is SGHTA and CDR2 is FQGNSA. V was pared by 1 base and J by 3 bases, with 10 bases between. The CDR3 DNA follows: TGTGCCAGCAGCTTAGTGAGTCCAGTCTACGAGCAGTACTTC. Its translation: CASSLVSPVYEQYF.

This sequence joins TRBV14 and TRBJ2-2; 10 bases fit TRBD2. CDR1 and CDR2 from the germline V gene are SGHDN and FVKESK. This CDR3 contains 16 residues. The junction had 0 bases not matched to a gene; V was cut back by 2 bases and J by 0 bases. In nucleotides, the CDR3 is TGTGCCAGCAGCCAACTAGCGGGGGCGAACACCGGGGAGCTGTTTTTT. This encodes CASSQLAGANTGELFF.